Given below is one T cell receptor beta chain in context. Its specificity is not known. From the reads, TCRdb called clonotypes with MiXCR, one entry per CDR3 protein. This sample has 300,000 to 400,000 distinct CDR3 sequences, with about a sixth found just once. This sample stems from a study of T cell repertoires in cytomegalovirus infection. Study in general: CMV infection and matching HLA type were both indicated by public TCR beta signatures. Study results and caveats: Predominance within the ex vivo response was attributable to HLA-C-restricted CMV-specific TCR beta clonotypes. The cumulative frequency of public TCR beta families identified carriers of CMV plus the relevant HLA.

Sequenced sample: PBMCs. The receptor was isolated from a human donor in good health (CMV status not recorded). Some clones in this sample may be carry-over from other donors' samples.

CDR3 nucleotide sequence: TGTGCCACTATAGCGGGGGAGCGGTCCGGGGAGCTGTTTTTT. This codes for CATIAGERSGELFF. The V and J genes are TRBV28 and TRBJ2-2, with 9 bases aligning to TRBD2. The CDR3 length is 14 residues. V trimming: 10 bases; J trimming: 6 bases; junction bases outside the gene matches: 9. CDR1 and CDR2 (germline): MDHEN, SYDVKM. Drawing the rest from reference TRBV28 and TRBJ2-2, the complete variable domain is DVKVTQSSRYLVKRTGEKVFLECVQDMDHENMFWYRQDPGLGLRLIYFSYDVKMKEKGDIPEGYSVSREKKERFSLILESASTNQTSMYLCATIAGERSGELFFGEGSRLTVL.